This TCR beta chain was retrieved from a study of T-cell reconstitution after alpha-beta-depleted transplantation in children. Study-wide points: Surviving thymic progenitors and recipient T cells were the source of high TCRbeta diversity at day 60 in some patients. T-cell counts and diversity at one year following transplant were attributed mainly to newly produced T cells. Where alpha-beta T cells came from about two months after transplant was reportedly several hundred expanded graft clones.

The CDR3 is made up of 14 amino acids. CDR1 and CDR2 (germline): SGHNT, YYREEE (reference sequence). V was pared by 4 bases and J by 15 bases, with 11 bases of the junction left unmatched. This clonotype has only a few counts. What it recognizes is unknown. TCRbeta library construction was performed incorporating unique molecular identifiers. One entry per CDR3 protein results from TCRdb running MiXCR on the PCR reads. The profile shows 700,000 to 950,000 distinct CDR3 sequences, approximately 15% of them singletons. The genes are TRBV5-4 and TRBJ2-3; TRBD2 matches 13 bases. The origin of this receptor is a male patient under 18 who had a stem cell transplant for acute lymphoblastic leukemia, so the T cells may come from the graft donor. The sample consisted of PBMCs, mostly from graft donor cells, taken 360 days after TCRalphabeta/CD19-depleted stem cell transplant. The DNA of the CDR3 is TGTGCCAGCAGCCCCGGGGGACTAGCGGGGACCCTATATTTT. As protein: CASSPGGLAGTLYF.